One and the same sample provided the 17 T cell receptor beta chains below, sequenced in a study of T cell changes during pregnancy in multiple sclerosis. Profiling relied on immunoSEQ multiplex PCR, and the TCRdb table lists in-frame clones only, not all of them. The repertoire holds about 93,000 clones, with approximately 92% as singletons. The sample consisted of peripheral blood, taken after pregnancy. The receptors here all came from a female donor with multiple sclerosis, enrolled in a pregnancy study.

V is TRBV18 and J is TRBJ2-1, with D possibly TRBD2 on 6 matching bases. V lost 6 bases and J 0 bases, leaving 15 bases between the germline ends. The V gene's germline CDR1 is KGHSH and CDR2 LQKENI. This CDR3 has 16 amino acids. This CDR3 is CASSPGGSSSYNEQFF. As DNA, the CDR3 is TGTGCCAGCTCCCCCGGAGGGTCGAGCTCCTACAATGAGCAGTTCTTC.

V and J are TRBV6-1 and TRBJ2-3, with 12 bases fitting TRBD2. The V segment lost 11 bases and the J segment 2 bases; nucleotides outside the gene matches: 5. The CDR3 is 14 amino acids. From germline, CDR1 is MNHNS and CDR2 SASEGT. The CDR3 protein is CASRTSGDTDTQYF. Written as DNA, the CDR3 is TGTGCCTCCCGGACTAGCGGGGACACAGATACGCAGTATTTT.

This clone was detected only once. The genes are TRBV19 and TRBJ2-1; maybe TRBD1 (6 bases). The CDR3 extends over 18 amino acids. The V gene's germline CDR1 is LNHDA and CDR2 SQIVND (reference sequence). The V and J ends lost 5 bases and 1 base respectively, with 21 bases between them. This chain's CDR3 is CASSWTEPWSDSYNEQFF. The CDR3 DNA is TGTGCCAGTAGTTGGACAGAACCTTGGTCCGATTCCTACAATGAGCAGTTCTTC.

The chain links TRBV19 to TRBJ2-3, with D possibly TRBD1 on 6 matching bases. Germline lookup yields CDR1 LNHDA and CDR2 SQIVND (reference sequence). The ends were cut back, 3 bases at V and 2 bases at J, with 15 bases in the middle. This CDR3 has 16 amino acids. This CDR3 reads CASSIGGHWNTDTQYF. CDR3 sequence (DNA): TGTGCCAGTAGTATTGGGGGACACTGGAACACAGATACGCAGTATTTT.

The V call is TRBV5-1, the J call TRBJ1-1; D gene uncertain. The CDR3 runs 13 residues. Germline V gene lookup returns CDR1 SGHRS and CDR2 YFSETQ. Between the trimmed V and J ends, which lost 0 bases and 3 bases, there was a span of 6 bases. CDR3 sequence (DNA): TGCGCCAGCAGCTTGGGCAGCGACACTGAAGCTTTCTTT. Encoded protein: CASSLGSDTEAFF.

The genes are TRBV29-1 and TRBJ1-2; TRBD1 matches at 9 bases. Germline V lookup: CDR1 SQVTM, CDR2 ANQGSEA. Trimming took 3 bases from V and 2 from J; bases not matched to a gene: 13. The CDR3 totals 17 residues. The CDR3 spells CSVESPDRGNGNYGYTF. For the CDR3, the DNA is TGCAGCGTTGAGTCCCCGGACAGGGGAAATGGGAACTATGGCTACACCTTC. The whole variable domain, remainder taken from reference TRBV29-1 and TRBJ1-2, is SAVISQKPSRDICQRGTSLTIQCQVDSQVTMMFWYRQQPGQSLTLIATANQGSEATYESGFVIDKFPISRPNLTFSTLTVSNMSPEDSSIYLCSVESPDRGNGNYGYTFGSGTRLTVV.

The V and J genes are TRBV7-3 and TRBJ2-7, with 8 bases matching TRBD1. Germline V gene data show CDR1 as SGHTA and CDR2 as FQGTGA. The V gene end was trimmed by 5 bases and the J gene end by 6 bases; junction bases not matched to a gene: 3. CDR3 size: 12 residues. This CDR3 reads CASSPGQGEQYF. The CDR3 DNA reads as TGTGCCAGCAGCCCCGGACAGGGCGAGCAGTACTTC.

DNA of the CDR3: TGTGCCAGCAGCATCGGGAGGGGGCTAGCGGCCACCGGGGAGCTGTTTTTT. Protein sequence: CASSIGRGLAATGELFF. V usage is TRBV11-2 and J usage is TRBJ2-2, with D tentatively TRBD2 (8 bases). Looked up from germline, CDR1 is SGHAT and CDR2 is FQNNGV. V dropped 5 bases and J dropped 4 bases, with 20 bases sitting between them. The CDR3 spans 17 residues.

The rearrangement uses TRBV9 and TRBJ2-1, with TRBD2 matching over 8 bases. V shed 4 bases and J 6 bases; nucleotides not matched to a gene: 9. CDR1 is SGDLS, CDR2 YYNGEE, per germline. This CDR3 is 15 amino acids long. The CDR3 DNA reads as TGTGCCAGCAGCCCCGGGGTAAGCGGGGGCAATGAGCAGTTCTTC. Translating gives CASSPGVSGGNEQFF.

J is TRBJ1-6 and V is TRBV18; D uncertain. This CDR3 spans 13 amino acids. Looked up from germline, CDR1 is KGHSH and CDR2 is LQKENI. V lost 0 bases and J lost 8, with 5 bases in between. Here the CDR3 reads CASSPPRDSPLHF. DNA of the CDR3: TGTGCCAGCTCACCACCACGAGATTCACCCCTCCACTTT.

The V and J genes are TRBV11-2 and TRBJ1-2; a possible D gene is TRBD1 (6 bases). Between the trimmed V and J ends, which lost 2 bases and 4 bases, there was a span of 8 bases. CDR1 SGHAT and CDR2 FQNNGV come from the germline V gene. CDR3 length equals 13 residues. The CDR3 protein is CASSLTGIYGYTF. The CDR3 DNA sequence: TGTGCCAGCAGCTTAACAGGGATCTATGGCTACACCTTC.

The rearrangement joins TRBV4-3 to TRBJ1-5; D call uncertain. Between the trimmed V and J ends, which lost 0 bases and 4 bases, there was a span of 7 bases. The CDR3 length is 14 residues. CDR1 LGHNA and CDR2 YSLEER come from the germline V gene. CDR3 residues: CASSQDLDNQPQHF. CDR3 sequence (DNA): TGCGCCAGCAGCCAAGATTTAGATAATCAGCCCCAGCATTTT.

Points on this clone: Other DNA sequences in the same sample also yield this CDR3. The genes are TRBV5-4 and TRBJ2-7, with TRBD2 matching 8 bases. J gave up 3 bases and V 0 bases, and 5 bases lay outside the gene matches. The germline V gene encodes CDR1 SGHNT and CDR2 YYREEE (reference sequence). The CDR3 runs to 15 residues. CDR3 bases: TGTGCCAGCAGCTTGGAGGCGGGGGGCTTCTACGAGCAGTACTTC. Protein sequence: CASSLEAGGFYEQYF.

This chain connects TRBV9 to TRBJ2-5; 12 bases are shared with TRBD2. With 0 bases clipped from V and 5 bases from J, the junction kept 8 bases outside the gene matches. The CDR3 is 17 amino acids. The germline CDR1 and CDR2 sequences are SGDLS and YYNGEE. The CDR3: CASSVVGLAGISETQYF. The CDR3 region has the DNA TGTGCCAGCAGCGTAGTTGGACTAGCGGGGATAAGTGAGACCCAGTACTTC. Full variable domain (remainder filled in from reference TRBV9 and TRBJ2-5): DSGVTQTPKHLITATGQRVTLRCSPRSGDLSVYWYQQSLDQGLQFLIQYYNGEERAKGNILERFSAQQFPDLHSELNLSSLELGDSALYFCASSVVGLAGISETQYFGPGTRLLVL.

The CDR3 loop reads CAIKEGLAGATRDNEQYF. In DNA form, the CDR3 reads TGTGCCATCAAGGAGGGACTAGCGGGGGCTACGAGGGACAACGAGCAGTACTTC. This chain joins TRBV10-3 and TRBJ2-7; 14 nucleotides match TRBD2. The CDR3 runs to 18 residues. Germline trimming cut 7 bases from V and 5 bases from J; bases unmatched to any gene: 16. Germline CDR1 reads ENHRY; CDR2 reads SYGVKD.

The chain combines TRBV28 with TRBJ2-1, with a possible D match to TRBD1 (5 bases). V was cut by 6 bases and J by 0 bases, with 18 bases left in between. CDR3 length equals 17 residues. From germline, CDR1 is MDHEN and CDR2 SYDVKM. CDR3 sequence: CASRSQKGASSYNEQFF. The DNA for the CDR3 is TGTGCCAGCAGGTCACAAAAAGGGGCGTCCTCCTACAATGAGCAGTTCTTC.

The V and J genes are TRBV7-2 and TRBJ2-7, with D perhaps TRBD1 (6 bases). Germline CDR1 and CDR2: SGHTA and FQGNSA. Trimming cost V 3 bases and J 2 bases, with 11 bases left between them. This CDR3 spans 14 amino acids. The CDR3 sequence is CASSLTTGAYEQYF. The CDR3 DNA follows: TGTGCCAGCAGCTTGACGACAGGCGCCTACGAGCAGTACTTC. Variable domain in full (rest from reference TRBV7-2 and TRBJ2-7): GAGVSQSPSNKVTEKGKDVELRCDPISGHTALYWYRQSLGQGLEFLIYFQGNSAPDKSGLPSDRFSAERTGGSVSTLTIQRTQQEDSAVYLCASSLTTGAYEQYFGPGTRLTVT.